This TCR beta chain stems from a study of OX40 agonist ivuxolimab in advanced cancers. The germline V gene encodes CDR1 SQVTM and CDR2 ANQGSEA. The V end was cut by 0 bases, the J end by 0 bases, with 9 bases between. This CDR3 spans 15 amino acids. In its sample, this clone was seen once. This table comes from immunoSEQ multiplex PCR, and its TCRdb copy is limited to in-frame clones, with some not included. In the table there are roughly 28,000 clones, around three quarters of which are singletons. The clonotype comes from an adult with an advanced solid tumor such as melanoma, head and neck, liver or kidney cancer. The chain is built from TRBV29-1 and TRBJ1-3; unclear D gene. The sequences come from CD4+ or CD8+ T cells sorted from blood, collected in a trial of the OX40 agonist ivuxolimab. CDR3 nucleotide sequence: TGCAGCGTTGAAGATGCGATCCACTCTGGAAACACCATATATTTT. As protein: CSVEDAIHSGNTIYF.